Detailed here is one T cell receptor (beta chain). The source of the sample is a study of shared clonotypes between healthy human individuals. Only CD45RO-negative cells positively selected for CCR7 counted as naive CD8 cells, so terminally differentiated effector memory CD45RA+ cells were excluded. J was trimmed by 4 bases and V by 4 bases; bases with no gene match: 7. The CDR3 runs to 15 residues. Germline-derived CDR1 and CDR2 are SGDLS and YYNGEE. Clones were read by immunoSEQ multiplex PCR, and TCRdb kept only the in-frame ones, dropping some. Of under 1 million clones listed, 95% to 97% were seen once; the top ten hold about 0.22%.

The source is a man aged 25 to 45 in good health. What was sequenced was naive CD8+ T cells sorted from blood. V and J are TRBV9 and TRBJ2-1; TRBD2 matches 8 bases. The CDR3 reads CASSPRTSRYNEQFF. In nucleotides, the CDR3 is TGTGCCAGCAGCCCACGGACTAGCCGATACAATGAGCAGTTCTTC.